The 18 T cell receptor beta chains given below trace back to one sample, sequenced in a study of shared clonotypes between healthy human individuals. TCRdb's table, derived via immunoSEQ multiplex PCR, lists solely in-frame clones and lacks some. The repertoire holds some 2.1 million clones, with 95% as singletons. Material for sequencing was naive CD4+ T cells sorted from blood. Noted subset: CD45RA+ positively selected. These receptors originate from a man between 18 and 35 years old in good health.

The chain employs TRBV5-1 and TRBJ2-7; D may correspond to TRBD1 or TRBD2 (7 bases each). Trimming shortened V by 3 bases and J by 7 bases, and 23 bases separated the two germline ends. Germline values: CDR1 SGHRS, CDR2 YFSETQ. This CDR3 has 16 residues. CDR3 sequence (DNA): TGCGCCAGCAGCTCTCCGCCGGGACAGCGGGGTTTAGAGCAGTACTTC. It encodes CASSSPPGQRGLEQYF.

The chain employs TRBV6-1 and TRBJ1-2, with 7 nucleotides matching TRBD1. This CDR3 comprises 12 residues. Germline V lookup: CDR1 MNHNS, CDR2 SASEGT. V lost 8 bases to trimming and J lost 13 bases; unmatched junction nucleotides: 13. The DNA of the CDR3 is TGTGCCAGCGAGATCGGACAGGCGAGCCCCACCTTC. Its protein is CASEIGQASPTF.

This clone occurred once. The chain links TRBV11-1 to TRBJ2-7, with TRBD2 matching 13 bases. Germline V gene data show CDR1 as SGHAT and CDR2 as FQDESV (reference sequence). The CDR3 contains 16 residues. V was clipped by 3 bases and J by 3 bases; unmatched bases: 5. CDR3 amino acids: CASSLGGLAGSYEQYF. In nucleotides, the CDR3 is TGTGCCAGCAGCTTGGGGGGACTAGCGGGGAGCTACGAGCAGTACTTC.

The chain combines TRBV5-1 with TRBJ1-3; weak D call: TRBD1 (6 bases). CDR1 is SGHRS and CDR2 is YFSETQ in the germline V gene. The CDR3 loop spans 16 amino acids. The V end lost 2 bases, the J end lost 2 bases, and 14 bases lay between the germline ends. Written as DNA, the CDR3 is TGCGCCAGCAGCTTTGCTCCGGGGGCGCCTGGAAACACCATATATTTT. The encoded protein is CASSFAPGAPGNTIYF.

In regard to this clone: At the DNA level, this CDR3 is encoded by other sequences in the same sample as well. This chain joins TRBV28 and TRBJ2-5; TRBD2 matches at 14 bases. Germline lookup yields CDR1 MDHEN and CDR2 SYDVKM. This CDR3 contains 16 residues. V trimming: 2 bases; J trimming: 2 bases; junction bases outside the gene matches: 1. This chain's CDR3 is CASSLGLAGGQETQYF. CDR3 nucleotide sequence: TGTGCCAGCAGTTTAGGACTAGCGGGGGGTCAAGAGACCCAGTACTTC.

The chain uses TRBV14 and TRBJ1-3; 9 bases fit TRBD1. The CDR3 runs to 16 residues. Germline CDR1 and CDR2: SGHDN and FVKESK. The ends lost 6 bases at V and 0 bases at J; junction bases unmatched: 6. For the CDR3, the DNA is TGTGCCAGCAGTCCTACAGGGGGCCTCTCTGGAAACACCATATATTTT. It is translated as CASSPTGGLSGNTIYF.

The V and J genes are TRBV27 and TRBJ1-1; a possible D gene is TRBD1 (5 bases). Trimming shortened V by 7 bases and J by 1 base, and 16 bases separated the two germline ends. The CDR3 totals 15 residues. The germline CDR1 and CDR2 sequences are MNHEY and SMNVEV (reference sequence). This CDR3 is CASTTTGVGNTEAFF. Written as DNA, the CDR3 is TGTGCCAGCACCACCACGGGGGTCGGGAACACTGAAGCTTTCTTT.

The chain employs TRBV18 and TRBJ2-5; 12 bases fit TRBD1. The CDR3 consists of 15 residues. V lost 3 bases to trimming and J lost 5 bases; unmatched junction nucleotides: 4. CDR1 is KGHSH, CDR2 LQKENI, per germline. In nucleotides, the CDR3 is TGTGCCAGCTCACCGGGGACAGGGGGCTCGGAGACCCAGTACTTC. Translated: CASSPGTGGSETQYF.

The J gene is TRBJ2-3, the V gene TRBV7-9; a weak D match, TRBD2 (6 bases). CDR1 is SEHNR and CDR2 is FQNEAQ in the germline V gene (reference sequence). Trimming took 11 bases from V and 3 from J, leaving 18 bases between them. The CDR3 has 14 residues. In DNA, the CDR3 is TGTGCCGTACGGGGAAGGGAGGCGACAGATACGCAGTATTTT. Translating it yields CAVRGREATDTQYF.

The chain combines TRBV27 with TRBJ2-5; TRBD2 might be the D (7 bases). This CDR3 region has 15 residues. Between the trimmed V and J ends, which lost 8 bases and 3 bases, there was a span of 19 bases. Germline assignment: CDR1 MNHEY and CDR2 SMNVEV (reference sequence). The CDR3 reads CASSSLGGGEETQYF. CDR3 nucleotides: TGTGCCAGCTCTTCTCTCGGAGGGGGGGAAGAGACCCAGTACTTC.

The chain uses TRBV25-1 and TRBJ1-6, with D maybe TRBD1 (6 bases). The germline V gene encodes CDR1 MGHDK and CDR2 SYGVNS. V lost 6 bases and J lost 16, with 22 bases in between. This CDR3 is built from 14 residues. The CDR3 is CASRSVYDTGALHF. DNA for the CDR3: TGTGCCAGCAGAAGCGTATACGATACGGGGGCGCTCCACTTT. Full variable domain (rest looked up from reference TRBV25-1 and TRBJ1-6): EADIYQTPRYLVIGTGKKITLECSQTMGHDKMYWYQQDPGMELHLIHYSYGVNSTEKGDLSSESTVSRIRTEHFPLTLESARPSHTSQYLCASRSVYDTGALHFGNGTRLTVT.

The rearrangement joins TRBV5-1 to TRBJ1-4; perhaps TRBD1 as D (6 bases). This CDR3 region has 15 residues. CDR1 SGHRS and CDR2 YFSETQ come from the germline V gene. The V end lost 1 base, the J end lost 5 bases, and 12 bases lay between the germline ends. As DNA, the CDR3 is TGCGCCAGCAGCTTGCGGACAGCGAGCAATGAAAAACTGTTTTTT. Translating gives CASSLRTASNEKLFF.

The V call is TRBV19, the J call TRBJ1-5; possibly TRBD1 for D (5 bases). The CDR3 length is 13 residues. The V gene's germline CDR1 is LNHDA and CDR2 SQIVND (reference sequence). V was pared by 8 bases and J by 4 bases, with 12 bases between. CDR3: CASADSFNQPQHF. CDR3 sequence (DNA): TGTGCCAGTGCTGACAGCTTTAATCAGCCCCAGCATTTT.

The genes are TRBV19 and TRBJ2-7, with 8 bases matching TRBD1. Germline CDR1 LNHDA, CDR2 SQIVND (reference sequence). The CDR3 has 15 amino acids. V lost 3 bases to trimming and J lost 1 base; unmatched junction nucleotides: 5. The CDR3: CASSIQGATSYEQYF. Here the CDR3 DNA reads TGTGCCAGTAGTATTCAGGGGGCGACGTCCTACGAGCAGTACTTC. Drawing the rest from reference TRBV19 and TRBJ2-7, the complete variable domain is DGGITQSPKYLFRKEGQNVTLSCEQNLNHDAMYWYRQDPGQGLRLIYYSQIVNDFQKGDIAEGYSVSREKKESFPLTVTSAQKNPTAFYLCASSIQGATSYEQYFGPGTRLTVT.

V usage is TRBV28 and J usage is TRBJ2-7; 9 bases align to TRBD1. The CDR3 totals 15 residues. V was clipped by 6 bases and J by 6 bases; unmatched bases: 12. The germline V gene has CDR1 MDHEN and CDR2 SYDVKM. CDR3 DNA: TGTGCCAGCAGCCTCCGGCGGGGACAGGGCCTCGAGCAGTACTTC. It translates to CASSLRRGQGLEQYF.

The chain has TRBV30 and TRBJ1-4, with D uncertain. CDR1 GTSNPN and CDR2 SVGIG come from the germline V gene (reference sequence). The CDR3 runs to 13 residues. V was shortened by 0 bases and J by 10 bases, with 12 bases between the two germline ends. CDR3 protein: CAWSVDRAVKLFF. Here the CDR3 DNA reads TGTGCCTGGAGTGTGGATAGGGCCGTAAAACTGTTTTTT.

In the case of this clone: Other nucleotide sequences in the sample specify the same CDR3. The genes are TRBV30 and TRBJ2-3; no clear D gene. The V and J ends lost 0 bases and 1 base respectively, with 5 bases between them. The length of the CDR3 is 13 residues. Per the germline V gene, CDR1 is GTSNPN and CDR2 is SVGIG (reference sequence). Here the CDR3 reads CAWSVKGTDTQYF. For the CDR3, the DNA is TGTGCCTGGAGTGTGAAAGGCACAGATACGCAGTATTTT.

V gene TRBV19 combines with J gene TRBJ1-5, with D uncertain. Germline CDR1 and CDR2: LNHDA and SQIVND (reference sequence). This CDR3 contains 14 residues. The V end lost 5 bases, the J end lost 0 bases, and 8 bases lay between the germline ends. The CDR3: CASSVGNSNQPQHF. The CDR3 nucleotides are TGTGCCAGTAGTGTGGGCAATAGCAATCAGCCCCAGCATTTT.